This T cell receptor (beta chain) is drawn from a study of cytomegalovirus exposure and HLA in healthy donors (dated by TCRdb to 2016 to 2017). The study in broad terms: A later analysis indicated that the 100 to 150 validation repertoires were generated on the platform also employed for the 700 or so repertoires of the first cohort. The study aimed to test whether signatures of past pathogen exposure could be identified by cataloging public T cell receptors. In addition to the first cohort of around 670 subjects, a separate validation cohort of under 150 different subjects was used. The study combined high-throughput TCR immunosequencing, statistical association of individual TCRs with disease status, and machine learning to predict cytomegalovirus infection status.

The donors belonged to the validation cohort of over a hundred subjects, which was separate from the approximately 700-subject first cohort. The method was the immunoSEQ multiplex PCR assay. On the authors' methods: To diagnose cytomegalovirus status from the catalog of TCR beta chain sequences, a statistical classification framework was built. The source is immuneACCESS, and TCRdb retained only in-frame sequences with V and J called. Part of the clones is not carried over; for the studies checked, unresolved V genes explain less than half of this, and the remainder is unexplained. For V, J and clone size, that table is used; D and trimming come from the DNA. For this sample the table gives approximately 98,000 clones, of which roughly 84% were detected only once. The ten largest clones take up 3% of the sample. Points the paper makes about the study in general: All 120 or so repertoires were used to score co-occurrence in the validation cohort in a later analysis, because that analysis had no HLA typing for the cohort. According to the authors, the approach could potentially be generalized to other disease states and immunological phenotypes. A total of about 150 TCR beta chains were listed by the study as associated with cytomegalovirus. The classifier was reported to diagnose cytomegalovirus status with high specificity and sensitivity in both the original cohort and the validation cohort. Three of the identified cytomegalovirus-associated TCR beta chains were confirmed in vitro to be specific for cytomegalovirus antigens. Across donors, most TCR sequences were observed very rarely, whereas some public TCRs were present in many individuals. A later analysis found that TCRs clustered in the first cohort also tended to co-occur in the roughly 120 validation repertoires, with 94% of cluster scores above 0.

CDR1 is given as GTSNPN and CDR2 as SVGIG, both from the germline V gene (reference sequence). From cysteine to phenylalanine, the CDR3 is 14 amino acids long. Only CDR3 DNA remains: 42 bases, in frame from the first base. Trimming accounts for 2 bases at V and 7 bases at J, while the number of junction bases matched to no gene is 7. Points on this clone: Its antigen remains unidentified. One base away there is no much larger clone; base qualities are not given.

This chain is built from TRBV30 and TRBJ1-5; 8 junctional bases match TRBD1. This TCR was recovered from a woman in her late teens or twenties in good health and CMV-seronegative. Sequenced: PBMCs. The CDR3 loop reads CAWSHDRGDQPQHF. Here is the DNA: TGTGCCTGGAGTCATGACAGGGGAGACCAGCCCCAGCATTTT.